The clone carrying this T cell receptor beta chain was counted a few times. Its antigen is unknown. It was with a sample-barcoded 5' primer and a J-beta primer mix that a second PCR of about 7 to 12 cycles was run. Each cDNA was tagged by a template-switch adaptor containing 12 random nucleotides. Sequencing yielded, for each sample, at least 2.5 million paired-end reads carrying CDR3. TCRdb reprocessed the 5' RACE reads with MiXCR, giving one entry per CDR3 protein. The sample lists about 670,000 distinct CDR3 sequences, under 65% seen once, with roughly 14% in the top ten. The data stem from a study of blood T cells in healthy people across ages. General observations from the study: Long-lived donors carried more naive CD4+ cells and greater diversity than aged donors.

This CDR3 has 13 residues. Germline loops: CDR1 MGHRA, CDR2 YSYEKL. V lost 3 bases to trimming and J lost 4 bases, with 9 bases between them. It was around 9 milliliters of peripheral blood that were drawn from each donor. The genes are TRBV4-1 and TRBJ1-1, with D uncertain. This receptor was obtained from a woman of 80 years or more in good health. Sequencing used blood. CDR3 nucleotide sequence: TGCGCCAGCAGCCATTTGAGTGGCACTGAAGCTTTCTTT. Residues: CASSHLSGTEAFF.